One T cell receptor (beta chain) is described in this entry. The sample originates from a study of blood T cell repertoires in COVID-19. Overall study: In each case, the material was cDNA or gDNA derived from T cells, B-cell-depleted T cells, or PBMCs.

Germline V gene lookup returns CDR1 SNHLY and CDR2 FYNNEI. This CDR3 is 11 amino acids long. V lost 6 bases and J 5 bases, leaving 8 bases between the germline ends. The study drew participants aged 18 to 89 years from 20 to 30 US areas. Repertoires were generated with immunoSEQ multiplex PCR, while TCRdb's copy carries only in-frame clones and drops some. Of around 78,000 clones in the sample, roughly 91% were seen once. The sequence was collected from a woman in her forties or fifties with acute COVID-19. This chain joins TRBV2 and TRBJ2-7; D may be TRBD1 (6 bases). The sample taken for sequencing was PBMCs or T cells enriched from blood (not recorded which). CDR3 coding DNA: TGTGCCAGCAGGGCAGGGGACGAGCAGTACTTC. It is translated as CASRAGDEQYF.